This T cell receptor (beta chain) was documented in a study of cytomegalovirus exposure and HLA in healthy donors. Study findings and constraints: It was reported that TCR beta sequences correctly inferred the HLA-A and HLA-B alleles for most subjects. The authors enumerated under 200 TCR beta chains as linked to cytomegalovirus. Association of 16,951 TCR beta sequences with HLA alleles was found at 0.05 false discovery rate in a later analysis.

CDR3 length: 17 residues. The V end was cut by 5 bases, the J end by 0 bases, with 20 bases between. Germline V gene lookup returns CDR1 SGHAT and CDR2 FQNNGV. The PCR employed 60 Vbeta primers together with 13 Jbeta primers. Original methodology: In a later analysis, 80 million or so unique TCR beta chains included roughly 11 million shared by two or more donors. Data came from immunoSEQ multiplex PCR; TCRdb stores just in-frame clones and leaves some out. The V and J calls and clone size were taken over from that table, and D and trimming were inferred from the DNA. Here the sample spans 150,000 to 200,000 clones, about 77% being singletons. Turning to this clone: Its antigen is still unknown.

V is TRBV11-2 and J is TRBJ2-7; D is possibly TRBD2 (6 bases). Input material: PBMCs. This clonotype was obtained from a young woman in good health and CMV-seropositive. The chain's CDR3 is CASSLPGTRLSSYEQYF. CDR3 nucleotides: TGTGCCAGCAGCCTCCCGGGGACTCGGTTAAGCTCCTACGAGCAGTACTTC.